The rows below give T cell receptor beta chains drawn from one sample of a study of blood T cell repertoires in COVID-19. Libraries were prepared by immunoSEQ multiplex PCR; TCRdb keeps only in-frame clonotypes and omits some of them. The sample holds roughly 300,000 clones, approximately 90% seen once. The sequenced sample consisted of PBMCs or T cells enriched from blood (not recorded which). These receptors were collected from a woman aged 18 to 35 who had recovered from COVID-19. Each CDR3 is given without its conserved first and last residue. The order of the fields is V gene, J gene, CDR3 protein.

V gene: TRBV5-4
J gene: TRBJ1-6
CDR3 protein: ASSGRNSPLH

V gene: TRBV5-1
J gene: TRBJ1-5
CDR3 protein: ASSIGQENQPQH

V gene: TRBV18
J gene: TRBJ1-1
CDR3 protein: ASSLGRGDTEAF

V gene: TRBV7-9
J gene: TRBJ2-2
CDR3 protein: ASSPPAGRNTGELF

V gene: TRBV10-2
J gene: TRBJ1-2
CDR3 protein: ASSRSNYGYT

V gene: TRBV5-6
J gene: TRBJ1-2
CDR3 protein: ASSLGYTRDTYGYT

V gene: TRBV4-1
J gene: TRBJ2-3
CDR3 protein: ASSPEGQGNADTQY

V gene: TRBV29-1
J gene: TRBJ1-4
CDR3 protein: SVEDRRGKLF

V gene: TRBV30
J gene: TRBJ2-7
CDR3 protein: AWVDRRKSYEQY

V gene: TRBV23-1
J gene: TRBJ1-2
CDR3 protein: ASIFGRSFEVGDNYGYT

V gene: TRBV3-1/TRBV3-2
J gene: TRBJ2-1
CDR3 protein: ASSPPGGVYNEQF

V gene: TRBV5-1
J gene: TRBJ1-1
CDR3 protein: ASSPPGTWGNTEAF

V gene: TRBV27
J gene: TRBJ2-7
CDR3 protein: ASSFGGEQY

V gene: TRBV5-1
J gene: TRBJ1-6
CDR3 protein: ASSLQDGDPLH

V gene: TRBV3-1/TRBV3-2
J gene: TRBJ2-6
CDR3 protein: ASSQDTGISGANVLT

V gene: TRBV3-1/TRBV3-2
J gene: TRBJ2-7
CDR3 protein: ASSQDGSGGAREQY

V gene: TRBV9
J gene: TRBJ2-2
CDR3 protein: ASSEPRQGTGTGELF

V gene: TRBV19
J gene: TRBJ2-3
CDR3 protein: ASSTLISTDTQY

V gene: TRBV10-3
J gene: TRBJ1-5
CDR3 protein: AMGQEGQPQH

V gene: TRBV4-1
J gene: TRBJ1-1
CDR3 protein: ASSQVGGRNTEAF

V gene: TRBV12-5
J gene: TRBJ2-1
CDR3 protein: ASGLRAGGYNEQF

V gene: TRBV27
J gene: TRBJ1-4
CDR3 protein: ASSPIGRNNEKLF

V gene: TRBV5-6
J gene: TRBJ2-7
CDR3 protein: ASNLGPGVPYEQY

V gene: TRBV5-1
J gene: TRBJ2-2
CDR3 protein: ASSFGGQGNGPGELF

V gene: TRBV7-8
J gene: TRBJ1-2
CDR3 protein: ASSLGTVNYGYT

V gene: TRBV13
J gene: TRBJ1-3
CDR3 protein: ASSLDRGLQGLPGNTIY

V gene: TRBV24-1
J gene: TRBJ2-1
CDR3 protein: ATSDPGGEGLDEQF

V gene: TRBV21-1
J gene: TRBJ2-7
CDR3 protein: ASSKATGITYEQY

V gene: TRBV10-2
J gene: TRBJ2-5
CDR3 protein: ASSDGTGAGETQY

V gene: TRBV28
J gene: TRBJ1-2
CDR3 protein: ASSTNRGHSGYT

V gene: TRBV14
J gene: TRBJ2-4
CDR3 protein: ASSSQLAKNIQY

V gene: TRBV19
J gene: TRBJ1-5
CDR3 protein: ASRGAGQPQH

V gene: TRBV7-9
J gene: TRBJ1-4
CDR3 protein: ASSLVSVEKLF

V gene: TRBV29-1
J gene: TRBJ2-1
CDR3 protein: SASYQDRSYNEQF

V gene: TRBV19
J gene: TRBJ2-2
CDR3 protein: ASRSSGATGELF

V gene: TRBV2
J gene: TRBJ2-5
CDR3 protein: ASNGGLAGGSQETQY

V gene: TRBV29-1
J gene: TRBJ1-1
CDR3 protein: SVETETGLNTEAF

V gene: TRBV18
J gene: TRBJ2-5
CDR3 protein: ASSPPSGLQETQY

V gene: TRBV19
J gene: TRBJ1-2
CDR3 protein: ASSIGQSNYGYT

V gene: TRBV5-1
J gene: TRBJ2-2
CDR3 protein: ASTSGTNTGELF

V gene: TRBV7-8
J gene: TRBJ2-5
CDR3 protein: ASSHHAGTSGKETQY

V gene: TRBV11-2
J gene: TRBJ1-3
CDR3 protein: ASSPIYPNTIY

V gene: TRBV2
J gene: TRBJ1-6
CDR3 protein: ASSYRGENSPLH

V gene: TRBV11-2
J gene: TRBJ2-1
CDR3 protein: ASSLDNEQF

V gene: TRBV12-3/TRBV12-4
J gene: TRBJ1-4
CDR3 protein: ASSFGRGEKLF

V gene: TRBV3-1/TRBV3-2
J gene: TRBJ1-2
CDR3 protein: ASSPPRSGNYGYT

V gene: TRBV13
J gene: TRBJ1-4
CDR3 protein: ASSSRTGGEKLF

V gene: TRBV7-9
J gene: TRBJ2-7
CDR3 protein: ASSSRQGPSYEQY

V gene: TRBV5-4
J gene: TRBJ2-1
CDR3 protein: ASSGDRNSYNEQF

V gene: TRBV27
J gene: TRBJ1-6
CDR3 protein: ASSLSLAVAVSSPLH

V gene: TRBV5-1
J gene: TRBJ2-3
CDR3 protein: ASSPGLAGALTDTQY

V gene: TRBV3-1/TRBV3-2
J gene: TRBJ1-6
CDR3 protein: ASSQDTGLSPLH

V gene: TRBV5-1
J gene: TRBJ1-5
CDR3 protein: ASSLGQNSNQPQH

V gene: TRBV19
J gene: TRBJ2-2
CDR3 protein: ASRPGQGKRTGELF

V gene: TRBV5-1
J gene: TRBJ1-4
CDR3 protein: ASSLQGAEKLF

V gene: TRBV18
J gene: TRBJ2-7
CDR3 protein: ASSPPRVAGIYEQY

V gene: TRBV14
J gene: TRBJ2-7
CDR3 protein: ASSQEAWTGAYEQY